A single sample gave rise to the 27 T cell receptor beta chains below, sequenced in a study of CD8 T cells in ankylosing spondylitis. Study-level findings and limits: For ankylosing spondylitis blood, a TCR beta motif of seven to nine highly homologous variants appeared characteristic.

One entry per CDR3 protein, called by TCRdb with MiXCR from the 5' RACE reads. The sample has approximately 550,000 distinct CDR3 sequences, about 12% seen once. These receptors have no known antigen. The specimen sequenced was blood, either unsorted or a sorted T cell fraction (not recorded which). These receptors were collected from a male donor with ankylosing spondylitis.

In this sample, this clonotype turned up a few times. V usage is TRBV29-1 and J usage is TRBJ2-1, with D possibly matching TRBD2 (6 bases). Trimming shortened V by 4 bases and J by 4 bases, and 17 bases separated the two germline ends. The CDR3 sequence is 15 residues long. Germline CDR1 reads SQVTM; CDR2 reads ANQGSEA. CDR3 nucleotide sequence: TGCAGCGTTGGAGTGACGGGAGCCCTTTACAATGAGCAGTTCTTC. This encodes CSVGVTGALYNEQFF.

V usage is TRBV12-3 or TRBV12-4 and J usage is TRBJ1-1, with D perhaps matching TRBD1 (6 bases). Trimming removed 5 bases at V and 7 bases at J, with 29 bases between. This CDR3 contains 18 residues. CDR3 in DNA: TGTGCCAGCAGTCCTCAGGGGTACGGATGGGGCGTGTTAAATGAAGCTTTCTTT. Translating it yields CASSPQGYGWGVLNEAFF.

DNA for the CDR3: TGCGCCAGCAGCGGGGTTGCGGGGGTAAGCACAGATACGCAGTATTTT. Amino acid sequence: CASSGVAGVSTDTQYF. V is TRBV5-1 and J is TRBJ2-3; 7 bases line up with TRBD2. The CDR3 is 16 amino acids. J lost 0 bases, V lost 4 bases, and 8 bases had no gene match. Germline CDR1 and CDR2: SGHRS and YFSETQ. Combining the CDR3 with reference TRBV5-1 and TRBJ2-3 gives the whole variable domain KAGVTQTPRYLIKTRGQQVTLSCSPISGHRSVSWYQQTPGQGLQFLFEYFSETQRNKGNFPGRFSGRQFSNSRSEMNVSTLELGDSALYLCASSGVAGVSTDTQYFGPGTRLTVL.

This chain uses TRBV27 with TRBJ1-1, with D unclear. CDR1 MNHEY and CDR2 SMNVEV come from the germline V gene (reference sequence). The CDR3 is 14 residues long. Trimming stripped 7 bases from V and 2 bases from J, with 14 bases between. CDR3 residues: CASIRSMKNTEAFF. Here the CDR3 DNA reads TGTGCCAGCATTCGATCAATGAAAAACACTGAAGCTTTCTTT.

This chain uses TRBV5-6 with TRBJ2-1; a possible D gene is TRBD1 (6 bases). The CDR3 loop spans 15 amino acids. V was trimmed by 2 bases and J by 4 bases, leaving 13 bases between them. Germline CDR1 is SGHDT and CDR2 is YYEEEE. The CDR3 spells CASSLEGGVYNEQFF. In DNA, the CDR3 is TGTGCCAGCAGCTTAGAAGGGGGAGTATACAATGAGCAGTTCTTC.

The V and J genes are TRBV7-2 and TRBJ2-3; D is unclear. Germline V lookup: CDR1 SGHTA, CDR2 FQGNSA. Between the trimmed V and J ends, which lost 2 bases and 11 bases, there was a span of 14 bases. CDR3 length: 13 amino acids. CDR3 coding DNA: TGTGCCAGCAGCTTATTAAAAGAGGACCTGCAGTATTTT. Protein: CASSLLKEDLQYF.

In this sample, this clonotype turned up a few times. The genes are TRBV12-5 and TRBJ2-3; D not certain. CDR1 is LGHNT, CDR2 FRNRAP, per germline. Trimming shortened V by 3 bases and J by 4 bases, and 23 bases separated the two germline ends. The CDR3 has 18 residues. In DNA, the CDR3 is TGTGCTAGTGGTTTAGACATCGACACGTGGGGAATGGCAGATACGCAGTATTTT. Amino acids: CASGLDIDTWGMADTQYF. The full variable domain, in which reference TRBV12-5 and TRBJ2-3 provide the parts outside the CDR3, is DARVTQTPRHKVTEMGQEVTMRCQPILGHNTVFWYRQTMMQGLELLAYFRNRAPLDDSGMPKDRFSAEMPDATLATLKIQPSEPRDSAVYFCASGLDIDTWGMADTQYFGPGTRLTVL.

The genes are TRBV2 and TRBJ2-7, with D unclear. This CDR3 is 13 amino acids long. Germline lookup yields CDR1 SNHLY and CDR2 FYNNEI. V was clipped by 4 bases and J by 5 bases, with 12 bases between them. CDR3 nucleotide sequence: TGTGCCAGCAGTGCGACGGCGTTCCACGAGCAGTACTTC. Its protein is CASSATAFHEQYF.

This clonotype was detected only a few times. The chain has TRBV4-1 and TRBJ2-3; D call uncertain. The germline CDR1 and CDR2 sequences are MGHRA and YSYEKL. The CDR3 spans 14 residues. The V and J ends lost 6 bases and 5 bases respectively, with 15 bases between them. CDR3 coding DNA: TGCGCCAGCAGGTCCGGCAGATGGGGAGATACGCAGTATTTT. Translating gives CASRSGRWGDTQYF.

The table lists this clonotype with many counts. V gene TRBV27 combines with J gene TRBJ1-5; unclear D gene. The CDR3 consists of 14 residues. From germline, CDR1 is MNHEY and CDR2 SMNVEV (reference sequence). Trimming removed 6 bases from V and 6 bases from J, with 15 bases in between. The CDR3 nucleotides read TGTGCCAGCAGCCTTCAGCCCCGGGGTCAGCCCCAGCATTTT. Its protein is CASSLQPRGQPQHF.

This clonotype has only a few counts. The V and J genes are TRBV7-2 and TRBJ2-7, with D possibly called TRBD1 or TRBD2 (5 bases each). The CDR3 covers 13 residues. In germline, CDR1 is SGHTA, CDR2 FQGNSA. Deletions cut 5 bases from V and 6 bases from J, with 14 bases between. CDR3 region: CASSPGPYTEQYF. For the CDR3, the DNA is TGTGCCAGCAGCCCGGGACCCTATACCGAGCAGTACTTC.

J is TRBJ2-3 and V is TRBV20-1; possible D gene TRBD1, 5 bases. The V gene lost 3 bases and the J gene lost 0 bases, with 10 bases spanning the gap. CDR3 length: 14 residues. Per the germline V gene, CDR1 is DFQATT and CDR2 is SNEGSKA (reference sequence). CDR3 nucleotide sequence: TGCAGTGCTAGCGACAGAATTAGCACAGATACGCAGTATTTT. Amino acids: CSASDRISTDTQYF.

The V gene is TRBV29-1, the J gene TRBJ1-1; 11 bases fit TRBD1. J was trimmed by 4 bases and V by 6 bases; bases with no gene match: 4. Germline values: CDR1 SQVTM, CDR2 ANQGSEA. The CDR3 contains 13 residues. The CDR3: CSVPGQGGTEAFF. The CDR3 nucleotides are TGCAGCGTCCCGGGACAGGGGGGCACTGAAGCTTTCTTT.

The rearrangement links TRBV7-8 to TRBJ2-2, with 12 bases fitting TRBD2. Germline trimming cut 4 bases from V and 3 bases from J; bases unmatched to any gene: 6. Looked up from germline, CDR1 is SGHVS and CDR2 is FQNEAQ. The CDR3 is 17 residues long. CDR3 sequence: CASSSAGTSGYTGELFF. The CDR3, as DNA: TGTGCCAGCAGCTCAGCTGGGACTAGCGGGTACACCGGGGAGCTGTTTTTT.

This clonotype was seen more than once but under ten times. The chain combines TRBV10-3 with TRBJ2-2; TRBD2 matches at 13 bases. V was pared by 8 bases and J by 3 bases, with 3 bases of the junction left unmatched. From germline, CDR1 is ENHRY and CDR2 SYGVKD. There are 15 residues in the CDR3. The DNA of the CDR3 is TGTGCCATCGGGGGACTAGCGGGACACACCGGGGAGCTGTTTTTT. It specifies CAIGGLAGHTGELFF.

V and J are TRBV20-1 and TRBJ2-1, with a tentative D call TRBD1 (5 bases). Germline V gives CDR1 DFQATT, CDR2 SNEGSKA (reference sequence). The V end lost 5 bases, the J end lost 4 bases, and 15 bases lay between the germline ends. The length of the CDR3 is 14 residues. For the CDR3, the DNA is TGCAGTGCTTCCGGCAGGGATGATTACAATGAGCAGTTCTTC. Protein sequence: CSASGRDDYNEQFF.

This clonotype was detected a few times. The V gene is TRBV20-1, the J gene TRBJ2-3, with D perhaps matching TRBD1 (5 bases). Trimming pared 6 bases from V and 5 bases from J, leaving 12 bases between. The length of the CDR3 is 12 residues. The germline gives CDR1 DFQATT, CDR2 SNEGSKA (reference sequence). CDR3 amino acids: CSAANQGDTQYF. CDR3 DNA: TGCAGTGCCGCGAATCAGGGAGATACGCAGTATTTT.

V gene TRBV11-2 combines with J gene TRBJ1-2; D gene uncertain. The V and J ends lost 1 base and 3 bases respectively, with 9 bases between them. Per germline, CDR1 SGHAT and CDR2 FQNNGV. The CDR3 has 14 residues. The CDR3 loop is CASSLAIRHYGYTF. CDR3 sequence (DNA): TGTGCCAGCAGCTTAGCTATCAGGCACTATGGCTACACCTTC. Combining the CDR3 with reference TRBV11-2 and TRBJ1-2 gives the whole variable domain EAGVAQSPRYKIIEKRQSVAFWCNPISGHATLYWYQQILGQGPKLLIQFQNNGVVDDSQLPKDRFSAERLKGVDSTLKIQPAKLEDSAVYLCASSLAIRHYGYTFGSGTRLTVV.

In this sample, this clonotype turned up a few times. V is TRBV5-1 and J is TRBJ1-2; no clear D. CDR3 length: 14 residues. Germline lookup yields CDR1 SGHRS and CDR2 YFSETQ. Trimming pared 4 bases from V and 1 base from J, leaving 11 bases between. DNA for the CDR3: TGCGCCAGCAGCCGAGCCGGGAATAACTATGGCTACACCTTC. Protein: CASSRAGNNYGYTF.

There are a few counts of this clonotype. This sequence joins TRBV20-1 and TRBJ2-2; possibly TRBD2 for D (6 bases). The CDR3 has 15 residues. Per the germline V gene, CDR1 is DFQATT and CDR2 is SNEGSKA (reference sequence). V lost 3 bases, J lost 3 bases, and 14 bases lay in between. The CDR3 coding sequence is TGCAGTGCTAGTATGTCGGGAGAGGACACCGGGGAGCTGTTTTTT. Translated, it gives CSASMSGEDTGELFF.

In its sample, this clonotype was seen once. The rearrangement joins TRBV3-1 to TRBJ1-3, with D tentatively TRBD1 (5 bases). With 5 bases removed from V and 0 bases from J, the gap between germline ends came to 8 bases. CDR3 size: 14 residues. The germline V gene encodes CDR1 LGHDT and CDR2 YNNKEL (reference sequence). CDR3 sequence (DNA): TGTGCCAGCAGCAGACAGAACTCTGGAAACACCATATATTTT. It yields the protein CASSRQNSGNTIYF.

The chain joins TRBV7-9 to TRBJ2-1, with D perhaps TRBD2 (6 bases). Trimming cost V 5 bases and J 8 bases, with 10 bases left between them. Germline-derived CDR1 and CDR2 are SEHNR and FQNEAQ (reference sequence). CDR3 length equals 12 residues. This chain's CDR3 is CASSDWGDEQFF. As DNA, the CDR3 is TGTGCCAGCAGCGACTGGGGGGATGAGCAGTTCTTC.

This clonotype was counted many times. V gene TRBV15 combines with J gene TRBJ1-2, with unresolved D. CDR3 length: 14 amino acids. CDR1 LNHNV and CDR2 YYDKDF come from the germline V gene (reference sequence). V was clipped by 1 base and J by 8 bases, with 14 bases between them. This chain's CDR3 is CATSRVYRAEGYTF. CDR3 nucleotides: TGTGCCACCAGCAGAGTTTACCGGGCCGAGGGCTACACCTTC.

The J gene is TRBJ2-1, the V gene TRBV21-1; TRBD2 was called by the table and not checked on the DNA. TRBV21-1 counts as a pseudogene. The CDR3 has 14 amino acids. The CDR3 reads CASSLCGRLNEQFF. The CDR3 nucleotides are TGTGCCAGCAGCTTATGCGGGAGGTTAAATGAGCAGTTCTTC.

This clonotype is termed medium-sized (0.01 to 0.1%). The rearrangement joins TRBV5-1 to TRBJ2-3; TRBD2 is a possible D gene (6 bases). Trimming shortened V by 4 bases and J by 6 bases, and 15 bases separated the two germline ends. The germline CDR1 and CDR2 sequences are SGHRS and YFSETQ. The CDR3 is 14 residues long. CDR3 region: CASSAGGTRDTQYF. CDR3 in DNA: TGCGCCAGCAGCGCCGGCGGGACCCGCGATACGCAGTATTTT.

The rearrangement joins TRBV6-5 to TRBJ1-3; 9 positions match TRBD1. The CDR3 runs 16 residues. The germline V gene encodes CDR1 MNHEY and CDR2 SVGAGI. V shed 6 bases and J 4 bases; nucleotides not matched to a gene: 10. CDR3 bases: TGTGCCAGCAGCTTCTCGGACAGGGGTGCGGGAAACACCATATATTTT. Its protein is CASSFSDRGAGNTIYF.

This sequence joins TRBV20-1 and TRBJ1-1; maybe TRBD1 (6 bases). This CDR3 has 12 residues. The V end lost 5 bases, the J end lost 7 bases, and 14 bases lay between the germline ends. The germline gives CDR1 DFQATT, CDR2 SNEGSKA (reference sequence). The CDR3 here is CSAEGGDFEAFF. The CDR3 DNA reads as TGCAGTGCTGAAGGGGGGGACTTTGAAGCTTTCTTT.